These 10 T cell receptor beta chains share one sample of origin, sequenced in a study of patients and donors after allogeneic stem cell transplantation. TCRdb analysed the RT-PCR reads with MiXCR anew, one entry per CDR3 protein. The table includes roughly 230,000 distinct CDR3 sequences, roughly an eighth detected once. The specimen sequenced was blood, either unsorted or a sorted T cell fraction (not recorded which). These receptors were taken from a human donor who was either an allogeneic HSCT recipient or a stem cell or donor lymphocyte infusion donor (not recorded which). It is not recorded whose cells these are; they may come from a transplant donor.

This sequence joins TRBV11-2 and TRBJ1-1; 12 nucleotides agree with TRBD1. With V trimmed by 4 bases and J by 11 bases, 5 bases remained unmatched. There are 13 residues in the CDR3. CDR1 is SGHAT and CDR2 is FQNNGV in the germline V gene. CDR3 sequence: CASSSGTGGRAFF. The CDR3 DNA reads TGTGCCAGCAGCTCGGGGACAGGGGGCCGGGCTTTCTTT.

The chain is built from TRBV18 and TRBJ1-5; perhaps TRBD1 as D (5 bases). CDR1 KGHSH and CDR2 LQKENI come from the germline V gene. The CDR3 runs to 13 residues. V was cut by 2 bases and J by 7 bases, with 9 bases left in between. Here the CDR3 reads CASSPTGDQPQHF. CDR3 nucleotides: TGTGCCAGCTCACCAACAGGTGACCAGCCCCAGCATTTT.

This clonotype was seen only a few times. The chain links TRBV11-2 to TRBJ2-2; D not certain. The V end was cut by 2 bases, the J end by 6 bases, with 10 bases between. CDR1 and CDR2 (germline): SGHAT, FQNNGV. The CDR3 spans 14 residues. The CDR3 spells CASSLIRGAGELFF. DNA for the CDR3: TGTGCCAGCAGCTTAATACGTGGGGCCGGGGAGCTGTTTTTT. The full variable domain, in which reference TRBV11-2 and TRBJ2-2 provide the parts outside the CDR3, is EAGVAQSPRYKIIEKRQSVAFWCNPISGHATLYWYQQILGQGPKLLIQFQNNGVVDDSQLPKDRFSAERLKGVDSTLKIQPAKLEDSAVYLCASSLIRGAGELFFGEGSRLTVL.

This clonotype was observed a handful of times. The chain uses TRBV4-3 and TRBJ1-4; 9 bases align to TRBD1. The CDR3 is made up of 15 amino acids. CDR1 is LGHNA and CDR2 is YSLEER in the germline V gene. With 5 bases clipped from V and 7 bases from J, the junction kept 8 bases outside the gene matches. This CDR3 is CASSASNRGREKLFF. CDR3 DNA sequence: TGCGCCAGCAGCGCATCCAACAGGGGGCGTGAAAAACTGTTTTTT.

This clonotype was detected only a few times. CDR3 DNA sequence: TGTGCCTGGAGTATGTGGGGACGGGGGGAAAATCAGCCCCAGCATTTT. Protein sequence: CAWSMWGRGENQPQHF. The chain combines TRBV30 with TRBJ1-5; perhaps TRBD1 as D (5 bases). Trimming shortened V by 2 bases and J by 4 bases, and 18 bases separated the two germline ends. Germline assignment: CDR1 GTSNPN and CDR2 SVGIG (reference sequence). This CDR3 is built from 16 residues.

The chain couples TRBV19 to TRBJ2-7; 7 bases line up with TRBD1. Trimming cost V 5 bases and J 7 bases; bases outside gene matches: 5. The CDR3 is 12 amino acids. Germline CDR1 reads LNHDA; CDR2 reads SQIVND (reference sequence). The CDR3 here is CASSPGTVEQYF. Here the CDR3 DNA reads TGTGCCAGTAGTCCAGGGACAGTTGAGCAGTACTTC.

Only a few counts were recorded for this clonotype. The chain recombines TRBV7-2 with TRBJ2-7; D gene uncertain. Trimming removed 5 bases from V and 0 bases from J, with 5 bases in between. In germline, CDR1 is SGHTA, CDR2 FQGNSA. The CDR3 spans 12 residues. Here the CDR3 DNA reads TGTGCCAGCAGCCGTAACTCCTACGAGCAGTACTTC. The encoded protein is CASSRNSYEQYF.

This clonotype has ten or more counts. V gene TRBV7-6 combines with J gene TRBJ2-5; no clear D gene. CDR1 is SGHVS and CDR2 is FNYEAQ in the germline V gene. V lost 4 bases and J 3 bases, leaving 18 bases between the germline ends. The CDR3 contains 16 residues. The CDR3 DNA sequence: TGTGCCAGCAGCTCACCTCTCGACGGACCGAAAGAGACCCAGTACTTC. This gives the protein CASSSPLDGPKETQYF. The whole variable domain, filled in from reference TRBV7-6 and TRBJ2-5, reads GAGVSQSPRYKVTKRGQDVALRCDPISGHVSLYWYRQALGQGPEFLTYFNYEAQQDKSGLPNDRFSAERPEGSISTLTIQRTEQRDSAMYRCASSSPLDGPKETQYFGPGTRLLVL.

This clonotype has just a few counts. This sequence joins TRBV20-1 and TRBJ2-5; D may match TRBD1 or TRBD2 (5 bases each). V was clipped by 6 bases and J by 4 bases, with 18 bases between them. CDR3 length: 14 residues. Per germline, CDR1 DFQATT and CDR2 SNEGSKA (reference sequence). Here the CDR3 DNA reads TGCAGTGCCCCCTCTGAGGGACGAGGAGAGACCCAGTACTTC. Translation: CSAPSEGRGETQYF.

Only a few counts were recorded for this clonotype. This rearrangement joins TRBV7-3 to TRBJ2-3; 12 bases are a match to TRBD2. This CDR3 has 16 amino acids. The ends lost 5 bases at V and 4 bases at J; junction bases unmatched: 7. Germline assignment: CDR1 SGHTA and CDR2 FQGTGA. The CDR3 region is CASSPRLAGDADTQYF. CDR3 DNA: TGTGCCAGCAGCCCGAGACTAGCGGGAGACGCAGATACGCAGTATTTT.